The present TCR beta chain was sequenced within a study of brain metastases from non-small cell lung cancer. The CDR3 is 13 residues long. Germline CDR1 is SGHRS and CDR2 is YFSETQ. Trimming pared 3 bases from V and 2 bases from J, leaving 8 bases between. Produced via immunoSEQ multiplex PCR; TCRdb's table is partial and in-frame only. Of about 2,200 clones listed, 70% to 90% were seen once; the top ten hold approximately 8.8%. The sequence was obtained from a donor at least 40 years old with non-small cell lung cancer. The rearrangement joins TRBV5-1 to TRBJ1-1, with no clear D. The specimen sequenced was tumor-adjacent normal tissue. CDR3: CASSSTLNTEAFF. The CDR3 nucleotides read TGCGCCAGCAGCTCGACACTTAACACTGAAGCTTTCTTT.